By sample share, the clone carrying this T cell receptor (beta chain) is medium-sized. This entry is derived from a study of immune characterization of retroperitoneal liposarcoma. Germline loops: CDR1 SGHTA, CDR2 FQGNSA. The CDR3 runs to 15 residues. MiXCR, run by TCRdb on the PCR reads, gives a single entry per CDR3 protein. Of over 10,000 distinct CDR3 sequences in the sample, over 45% were seen once. Sequenced: tumor tissue. This receptor was taken from a female donor with retroperitoneal liposarcoma. This chain uses TRBV7-2 with TRBJ2-1, with TRBD2 as a possible D gene (6 bases). Matching the DNA end better, TRBJ2-7 makes the J call doubtful. Here the CDR3 DNA reads TGTGCCAGCAGCTTAGAGATGGGGGGAAACTACGAGCAGTACTTC. Translation gives CASSLEMGGNYEQYF.